Each of the 18 T cell receptor beta chains below was sequenced from the same sample in a study of CD8 T cells in ankylosing spondylitis (dated by TCRdb to 2017 to 2019). The antigens these receptors bind are not known. Summary of the overall study and its limitations: A TCR beta motif of about 8 highly homologous amino acid variants appeared characteristic of blood from ankylosing spondylitis patients.

The library was produced with 5' RACE. Instrument used: Illumina HiSeq 2500. Through fastp at Q25 and MiXCR, TCRdb rebuilt clones from the public reads, retaining in-frame beta chains. Each entry is one CDR3 protein sequence, shown with its most common DNA and genes. A total of about 330,000 distinct CDR3 sequences appear in this sample, approximately 8.2% of them only once. The ten largest clones represent 13% to 15% of the sample. Sequencing input: blood, either unsorted or a sorted T cell fraction (not recorded which). These receptors all come from a male donor with ankylosing spondylitis.

The chain has TRBV6-5 and TRBJ2-5; no clear D gene. This CDR3 comprises 12 residues. Germline V gives CDR1 MNHEY, CDR2 SVGAGI. Trimming removed 8 bases from V and 5 bases from J, with 12 bases in between. For the CDR3, the DNA is TGTGCCAGCGGCCGCCTTGACGAGACCCAGTACTTC. Residues: CASGRLDETQYF.

At least ten counts were recorded for this clonotype. The chain uses TRBV2 and TRBJ2-2, with 9 bases fitting TRBD2. This CDR3 region has 15 residues. Germline lookup yields CDR1 SNHLY and CDR2 FYNNEI. V lost 6 bases, J lost 5 bases, and 7 bases stayed unmatched. The CDR3 nucleotides are TGTGCCAGCAGGATGATAGCGGGAGTAACCGGGGAGCTGTTTTTT. This codes for CASRMIAGVTGELFF.

This chain joins TRBV3-1 and TRBJ2-1, with 13 bases lining up with TRBD2. Trimming at V came to 10 bases and at J to 3 bases, leaving 18 bases not matched to a gene. The CDR3 has 19 residues. The germline V gene encodes CDR1 LGHDT and CDR2 YNNKEL (reference sequence). The CDR3 loop is CATTKEVGTSGNIYNEQFF. In DNA form, the CDR3 reads TGTGCCACCACCAAAGAGGTGGGGACTAGCGGGAACATCTACAATGAGCAGTTCTTC.

This chain connects TRBV7-9 to TRBJ2-1, with TRBD1 matching 8 bases. V shed 4 bases and J 4 bases; nucleotides not matched to a gene: 6. In germline, CDR1 is SEHNR, CDR2 FQNEAQ (reference sequence). The CDR3 length is 15 residues. For the CDR3, the DNA is TGTGCCAGCAGCTCCCAGGGGGCCGGGTACAATGAGCAGTTCTTC. As protein: CASSSQGAGYNEQFF.

This clonotype was counted ten times or more. DNA of the CDR3: TGCAGTGCTAGAAGGGGACTCGCTAATTCACCCCTCCACTTT. It yields the protein CSARRGLANSPLHF. V usage is TRBV20-1 and J usage is TRBJ1-6; a weak D match, TRBD1 (5 bases). The CDR3 runs to 14 residues. The germline V gene has CDR1 DFQATT and CDR2 SNEGSKA (reference sequence). V dropped 2 bases and J dropped 6 bases, with 11 bases sitting between them.

The chain carries TRBV12-3 or TRBV12-4 and TRBJ2-7; 11 nucleotides agree with TRBD1. This CDR3 has 18 residues. J was trimmed by 0 bases and V by 1 base; bases with no gene match: 8. Written as DNA, the CDR3 is TGTGCCAGCAGTTTAGGGGACAGGGGGTTCTCTGACTCCTACGAGCAGTACTTC. Its translation is CASSLGDRGFSDSYEQYF.

V usage is TRBV27 and J usage is TRBJ2-1; 13 bases line up with TRBD2. J was trimmed by 5 bases and V by 5 bases; bases with no gene match: 6. Germline CDR1 and CDR2: MNHEY and SMNVEV (reference sequence). This CDR3 spans 16 amino acids. The CDR3 sequence: CASSAPGTSGDNEQFF. CDR3 nucleotides: TGTGCCAGCAGTGCGCCCGGGACTAGCGGGGACAATGAGCAGTTCTTC.

This clonotype showed up many times. The chain couples TRBV12-3 or TRBV12-4 to TRBJ1-6, with D uncertain. V dropped 0 bases and J dropped 3 bases, with 12 bases sitting between them. This CDR3 is 17 amino acids long. CDR3 DNA sequence: TGTGCCAGCAGTTTAGCCCGGATGGGCCTCTATAATTCACCCCTCCACTTT. Its translation: CASSLARMGLYNSPLHF.

The chain recombines TRBV20-1 with TRBJ1-2; D remains unclear. The germline CDR1 and CDR2 sequences are DFQATT and SNEGSKA (reference sequence). Trimming removed 5 bases from V and 6 bases from J, with 10 bases in between. This CDR3 has 11 amino acids. The CDR3 protein is CSAVPTHGYTF. The CDR3 coding sequence is TGCAGTGCTGTCCCCACCCATGGCTACACCTTC.

This clonotype was observed many times. The chain couples TRBV29-1 to TRBJ2-5; D uncertain. The CDR3 has 12 residues. V was shortened by 6 bases and J by 3 bases, with 11 bases between the two germline ends. CDR1 and CDR2 (germline): SQVTM, ANQGSEA. DNA for the CDR3: TGCAGCGTGGGAATCAGTGAAGAGACCCAGTACTTC. It codes for CSVGISEETQYF.

This clonotype has more than one count but fewer than ten. The chain has TRBV28 and TRBJ2-1; 8 nucleotides agree with TRBD1. The CDR3 has 14 residues. V dropped 6 bases and J dropped 6; count of bases not matched to a gene: 7. Per germline, CDR1 MDHEN and CDR2 SYDVKM. CDR3 nucleotide sequence: TGTGCCAGCAGAAGGACAGGGCCCTTCAATGAGCAGTTCTTC. As protein: CASRRTGPFNEQFF.

About this clonotype itself: The junction departs from the called germline gene at one end, perhaps through a read error. The chain is built from TRBV6-5 and TRBJ1-5, with D tentatively TRBD1 (6 bases). This CDR3 has 14 residues. The V gene's germline CDR1 is MNHEY and CDR2 SVGAGI. The CDR3 sequence: CASSDSTGYQTQHF. The CDR3 nucleotides are TGTGCCAGCAGTGACTCTACAGGGTACCAGACCCAGCATTTT.

This clonotype was counted only a few times. CDR3 residues: CSASRWEDEQYF. CDR3 in DNA: TGCAGTGCTAGTCGGTGGGAGGACGAGCAGTACTTC. V usage is TRBV20-1 and J usage is TRBJ2-7; perhaps TRBD2 as D (6 bases). V was clipped by 3 bases and J by 5 bases, with 11 bases between them. The CDR3 loop spans 12 amino acids. CDR1 DFQATT and CDR2 SNEGSKA come from the germline V gene (reference sequence).

This clonotype was recorded many times. This sequence joins TRBV4-3 and TRBJ2-3, with 9 bases that match TRBD2. CDR3 size: 15 residues. The germline gives CDR1 LGHNA, CDR2 YSLEER. The V and J ends lost 6 bases and 6 bases, in that order; junction bases with no gene match: 10. CDR3 loop: CASSSIPGLADTQYF. The CDR3 region has the DNA TGCGCCAGCAGTTCTATCCCGGGACTAGCTGATACGCAGTATTTT.

In its sample, this clonotype was seen many times. The V gene is TRBV11-2, the J gene TRBJ2-1; 8 nucleotides match TRBD2. V was clipped by 1 base and J by 3 bases; unmatched bases: 2. CDR1 SGHAT and CDR2 FQNNGV come from the germline V gene. This CDR3 spans 15 amino acids. DNA of the CDR3: TGTGCCAGCAGCTTAGTTAGCGGGGTCTACAATGAGCAGTTCTTC. Translation gives CASSLVSGVYNEQFF.

In this sample, this clonotype turned up many times. The chain combines TRBV12-3 or TRBV12-4 with TRBJ2-7; the D gene is possibly TRBD2 (5 bases). V shed 1 base and J shed 7 bases, with 11 bases lying between them. The CDR3 contains 13 residues. CDR3 coding DNA: TGTGCCAGCAGTTTAGAGCGGTTTAGAGAGCAGTACTTC. The encoded protein is CASSLERFREQYF.

This clonotype was counted many times. The CDR3 is CASSESRGTAQFF. The CDR3 bases are TGTGCCAGCAGTGAGTCGAGGGGGACAGCCCAGTTCTTC. The chain combines TRBV6-4 with TRBJ2-1; TRBD1 aligns across 7 bases. Germline V lookup: CDR1 MRHNA, CDR2 SNTAGT. The CDR3 loop spans 13 amino acids. V dropped 3 bases and J dropped 13; count of bases not matched to a gene: 9.

This clonotype was seen ten or more times. V usage is TRBV27 and J usage is TRBJ1-1; D uncertain. The length of the CDR3 is 12 residues. Trimming cost V 8 bases and J 5 bases, with 12 bases left between them. Germline V gene sequence: CDR1 MNHEY, CDR2 SMNVEV (reference sequence). CDR3 amino acids: CASGSKRTEAFF. CDR3 DNA: TGTGCCAGCGGGTCGAAGCGGACTGAAGCTTTCTTT.